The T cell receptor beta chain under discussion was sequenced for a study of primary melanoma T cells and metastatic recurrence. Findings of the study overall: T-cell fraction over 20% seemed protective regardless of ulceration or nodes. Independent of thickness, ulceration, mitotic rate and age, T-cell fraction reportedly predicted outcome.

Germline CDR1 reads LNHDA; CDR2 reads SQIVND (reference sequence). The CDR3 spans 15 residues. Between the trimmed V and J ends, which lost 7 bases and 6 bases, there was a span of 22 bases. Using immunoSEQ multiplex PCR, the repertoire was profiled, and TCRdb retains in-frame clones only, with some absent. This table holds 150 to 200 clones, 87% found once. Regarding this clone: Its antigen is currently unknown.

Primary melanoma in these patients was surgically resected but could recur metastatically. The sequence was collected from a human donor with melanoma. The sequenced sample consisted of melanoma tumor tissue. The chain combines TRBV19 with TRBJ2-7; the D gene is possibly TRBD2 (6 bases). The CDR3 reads CASTPRAGRRGEQYF. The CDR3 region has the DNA TGTGCCAGTACCCCTAGGGCGGGAAGGCGGGGCGAGCAGTACTTC.